Listed below are T cell receptor beta chains from one sample, sequenced in a study of TIL therapy for anti-PD-1-resistant metastatic lung cancer. The data were produced by immunoSEQ multiplex PCR, yet TCRdb's version contains in-frame clones alone and is incomplete. In the table there are roughly 57,000 clones, approximately 78% of which are singletons. Sequencing used blood, obtained at baseline. The receptors originated from a person between 25 and 79 years old with non-small cell lung cancer. The CDR3 runs from the conserved cysteine through the conserved F or W. A D gene is named only where the DNA matches it firmly. Some rows mark clone size as missing; the rest say once, few, many or name a class of expanded clone.

clone size	D gene	J gene	V gene	CDR3 protein	CDR3 DNA
.	.	TRBJ2-3	TRBV6-4	CASSSGDTDTQYF	TGTGCCAGCAGCTCGGGGGACACAGATACGCAGTATTTT
.	.	TRBJ2-7	TRBV24-1	CATSDPNRNSYEQYF	TGTGCCACCAGTGATCCAAACAGAAACTCCTACGAGCAGTACTTC
.	.	TRBJ2-3	TRBV27	CASSPTGRDTQYF	TGTGCCAGCAGCCCTACAGGGAGGGATACGCAGTATTTT
.	.	TRBJ2-1	TRBV9	CASSVGPHNEQFF	TGTGCCAGCAGCGTAGGACCCCACAATGAGCAGTTCTTC
.	.	TRBJ2-3	TRBV5-1	CASSYEGVGADTQYF	TGCGCCAGCAGTTACGAGGGAGTTGGGGCAGATACGCAGTATTTT
few	.	TRBJ1-1	TRBV5-1	CASSLGRGMVWDTEAFF	TGCGCCAGCAGCTTAGGTAGGGGAATGGTGTGGGACACTGAAGCTTTCTTT
once	TRBD2	TRBJ2-5	TRBV30	CAGGGQETQYF	TGTGCCGGGGGGGGCCAAGAGACCCAGTACTTC
.	.	TRBJ2-5	TRBV7-9	CASRLGAGETQYF	TGTGCCAGCAGGTTAGGGGCTGGAGAGACCCAGTACTTC
.	TRBD2	TRBJ2-5	TRBV3-1/TRBV3-2	CASSSRAPGSSGGQETQYF	TGTGCCAGCAGCTCCCGCGCGCCCGGATCTAGCGGGGGCCAAGAGACCCAGTACTTC
.	.	TRBJ2-2	TRBV7-2	CASSSRNGKTGELFF	TGTGCCAGCAGCTCCCGAAATGGGAAGACCGGGGAGCTGTTTTTT
.	TRBD2	TRBJ2-1	TRBV4-3	CASSQGGGGRSYNEQFF	TGCGCCAGCAGCCAAGGGGGGGGAGGGAGGTCCTACAATGAGCAGTTCTTC
.	.	TRBJ1-3	TRBV7-9	CASSLESGENTIYF	TGTGCCAGCAGCTTAGAGTCGGGGGAAAACACCATATATTTT
.	.	TRBJ2-5	TRBV4-3	CASSQGGGGWETQYF	TGCGCCAGCAGCCAAGGTGGAGGGGGGTGGGAGACCCAGTACTTC
.	.	TRBJ2-1	TRBV5-8	CASSVGGEPYNEQFF	TGTGCCAGCAGCGTTGGTGGGGAGCCCTACAATGAGCAGTTCTTC
.	TRBD1	TRBJ2-5	TRBV5-6	CASSRAGTGGETQYF	TGTGCCAGCAGCCGTGCAGGGACAGGGGGCGAGACCCAGTACTTC
.	.	TRBJ1-5	TRBV27	CASSLWSSSNQPQHF	TGTGCCAGCAGTTTATGGTCCAGTAGCAATCAGCCCCAGCATTTT
.	.	TRBJ2-5	TRBV4-1	CASSQAAKEETQYF	TGCGCCAGCAGCCAAGCCGCTAAGGAAGAGACCCAGTACTTC
few	.	TRBJ1-1	TRBV12-3/TRBV12-4	CASSLVGNTEAFF	TGTGCCAGCAGTTTAGTCGGGAACACTGAAGCTTTCTTT
.	.	TRBJ1-1	TRBV10-1	CASSESSNTEAFF	TGCGCCAGCAGTGAGTCGTCGAACACTGAAGCTTTCTTT
.	.	TRBJ2-7	TRBV5-6	CASSLPLGYEQYF	TGTGCCAGCAGCTTGCCCTTAGGATACGAGCAGTACTTC
.	TRBD1	TRBJ1-1	TRBV2	CASRGTGFGEAFF	TGTGCCAGCAGAGGGACAGGGTTTGGGGAAGCTTTCTTT
.	.	TRBJ1-5	TRBV24-1	CATSDPRVPNQPQHF	TGTGCCACCAGTGACCCCAGGGTACCTAATCAGCCCCAGCATTTT
.	TRBD1	TRBJ2-1	TRBV19	CASSSGTGRRYNEQFF	TGTGCCAGTAGTTCCGGGACAGGGCGAAGGTACAATGAGCAGTTCTTC
.	TRBD1	TRBJ1-1	TRBV4-2	CASSRGQALNTEAFF	TGTGCCAGCAGCCGGGGACAGGCCTTGAACACTGAAGCTTTCTTT
.	.	TRBJ2-1	TRBV18	CASSPQGGGYNEQFF	TGTGCCAGCTCACCACAGGGAGGGGGGTACAATGAGCAGTTCTTC
.	TRBD2	TRBJ2-3	TRBV6-2/TRBV6-3	CASSYDASGAFTDTQYF	TGTGCCAGCAGTTACGACGCTAGCGGGGCCTTCACAGATACGCAGTATTTT
.	.	TRBJ1-6	TRBV6-2/TRBV6-3	CASSYSRGPNSPLHF	TGTGCCAGCAGTTACTCGAGGGGACCGAATTCACCCCTCCACTTT